The following is a T cell receptor (beta chain) sequence with its context. The sample originates from a study of Ad26.COV2.S vaccination and SARS-CoV-2 variants. Overall study: Once or twice, 56 days apart, Ad26.COV2.S was delivered intramuscularly.

Treatment denoted: roughly 20 received Ad26.COV2.S at low or high dose, single or two shots; several received placebo; per-sample allocation not given. Sampling was done on day 63 after the first vaccine or placebo injection. Data came from immunoSEQ multiplex PCR; TCRdb stores just in-frame clones and leaves some out. This sample has over 300,000 clones; 83% occur once, and the top ten carry 7.4%. The TCR comes from a person between 18 and 65 years old who received the Ad26.COV2.S COVID-19 vaccine or a placebo. The material was peripheral blood, obtained in a trial of Ad26.COV2.S vaccine versus placebo.

CDR3 sequence reads: CASSHLTKGTEAFF. CDR3 DNA sequence: TGTGCCAGCAGCCATCTTACAAAAGGGACTGAAGCTTTCTTT. V gene TRBV14 combines with J gene TRBJ1-1, with D uncertain. The CDR3 contains 14 residues. V was clipped by 3 bases and J by 5 bases, with 13 bases between them. Germline V gives CDR1 SGHDN, CDR2 FVKESK.